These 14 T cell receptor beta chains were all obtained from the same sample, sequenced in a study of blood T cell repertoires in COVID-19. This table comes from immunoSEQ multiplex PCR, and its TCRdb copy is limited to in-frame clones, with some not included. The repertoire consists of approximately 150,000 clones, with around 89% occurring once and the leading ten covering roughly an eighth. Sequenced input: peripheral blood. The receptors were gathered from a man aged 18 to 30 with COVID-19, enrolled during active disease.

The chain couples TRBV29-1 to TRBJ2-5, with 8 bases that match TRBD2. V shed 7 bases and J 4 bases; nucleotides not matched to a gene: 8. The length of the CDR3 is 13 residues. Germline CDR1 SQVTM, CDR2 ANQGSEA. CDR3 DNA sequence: TGCAGCGCGGGGGGCGGGAGGTCAGAGACCCAGTACTTC. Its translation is CSAGGGRSETQYF.

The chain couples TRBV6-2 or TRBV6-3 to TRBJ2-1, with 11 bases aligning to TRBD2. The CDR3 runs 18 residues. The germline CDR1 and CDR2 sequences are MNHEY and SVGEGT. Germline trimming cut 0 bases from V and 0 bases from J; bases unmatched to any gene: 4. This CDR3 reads CASSYSMTSGDSYNEQFF. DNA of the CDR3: TGTGCCAGCAGTTACTCGATGACTAGCGGGGACTCCTACAATGAGCAGTTCTTC.

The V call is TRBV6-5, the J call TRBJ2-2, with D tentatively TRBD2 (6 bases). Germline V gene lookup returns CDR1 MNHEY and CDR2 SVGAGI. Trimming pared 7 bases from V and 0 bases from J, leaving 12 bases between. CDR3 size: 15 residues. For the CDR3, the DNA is TGTGCCAGCACACGCGGGACGGCGAACACCGGGGAGCTGTTTTTT. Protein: CASTRGTANTGELFF.

The CDR3 loop reads CASSQDWDAGVGKETQYF. The CDR3 DNA reads TGCGCCAGCAGCCAAGACTGGGATGCGGGAGTAGGGAAAGAGACCCAGTACTTC. The gene calls are TRBV4-1 and TRBJ2-5; 7 bases match TRBD2. The trim removed 0 bases at V and 3 bases at J, leaving 13 bases unmatched. CDR3 length: 18 amino acids. Germline CDR1 is MGHRA and CDR2 is YSYEKL.

The CDR3 DNA is TGTGCCAGCAGCTCACAGGAGTCAGGGCTCGAGCAGTACTTC. It encodes CASSSQESGLEQYF. This chain links TRBV13 with TRBJ2-7; TRBD1 might be the D (5 bases). Germline V CDR1 and CDR2: PRHDT, FYEKMQ (reference sequence). V was clipped by 4 bases and J by 6 bases, with 16 bases between them. This CDR3 spans 14 amino acids. Full variable domain (outside the CDR3, taken from reference TRBV13 and TRBJ2-7): AAGVIQSPRHLIKEKRETATLKCYPIPRHDTVYWYQQGPGQDPQFLISFYEKMQSDKGSIPDRFSAQQFSDYHSELNMSSLELGDSALYFCASSSQESGLEQYFGPGTRLTVT.

The CDR3 here is CASSQDTSVQETQYF. The CDR3 coding sequence is TGCGCCAGCAGCCAAGATACCAGTGTCCAAGAGACCCAGTACTTC. This chain joins TRBV4-3 and TRBJ2-5; D uncertain. Germline CDR1 reads LGHNA; CDR2 reads YSLEER. This CDR3 has 15 residues. V was pared by 0 bases and J by 1 base, with 9 bases between.

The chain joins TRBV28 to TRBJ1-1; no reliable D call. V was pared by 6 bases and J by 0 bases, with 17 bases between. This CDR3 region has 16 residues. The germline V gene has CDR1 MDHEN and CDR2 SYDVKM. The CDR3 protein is CASSPPTGALNTEAFF. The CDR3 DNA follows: TGTGCCAGCAGCCCACCTACGGGAGCCTTGAACACTGAAGCTTTCTTT.

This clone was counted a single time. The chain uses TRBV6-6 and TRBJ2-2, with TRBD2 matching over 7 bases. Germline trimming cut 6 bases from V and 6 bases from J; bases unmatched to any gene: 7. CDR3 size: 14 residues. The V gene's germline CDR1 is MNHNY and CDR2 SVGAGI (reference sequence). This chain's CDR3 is CASRGGTGPGELFF. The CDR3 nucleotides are TGTGCCAGCAGGGGAGGGACGGGGCCCGGGGAGCTGTTTTTT.

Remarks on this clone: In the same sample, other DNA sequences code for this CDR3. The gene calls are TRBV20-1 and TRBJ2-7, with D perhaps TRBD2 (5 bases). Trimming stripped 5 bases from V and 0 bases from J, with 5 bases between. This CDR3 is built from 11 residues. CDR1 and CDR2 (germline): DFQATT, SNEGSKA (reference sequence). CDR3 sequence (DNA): TGCAGTGCTCGGGGCTCCTACGAGCAGTACTTC. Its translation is CSARGSYEQYF.

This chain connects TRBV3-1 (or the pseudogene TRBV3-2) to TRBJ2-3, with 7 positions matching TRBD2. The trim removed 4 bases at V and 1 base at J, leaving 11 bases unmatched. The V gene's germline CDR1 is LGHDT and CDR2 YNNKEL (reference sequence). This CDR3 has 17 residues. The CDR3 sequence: CASSPLTSDSRTDTQYF. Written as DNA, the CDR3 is TGTGCCAGCAGCCCTCTAACTAGCGATTCTCGCACAGATACGCAGTATTTT.

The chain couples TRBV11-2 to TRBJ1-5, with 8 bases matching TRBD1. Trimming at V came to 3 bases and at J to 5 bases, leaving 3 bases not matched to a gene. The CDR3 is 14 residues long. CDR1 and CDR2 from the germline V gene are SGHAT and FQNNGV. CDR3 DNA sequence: TGTGCCAGCAGCTTGGACAGGGCGGATCAGCCCCAGCATTTT. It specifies CASSLDRADQPQHF.

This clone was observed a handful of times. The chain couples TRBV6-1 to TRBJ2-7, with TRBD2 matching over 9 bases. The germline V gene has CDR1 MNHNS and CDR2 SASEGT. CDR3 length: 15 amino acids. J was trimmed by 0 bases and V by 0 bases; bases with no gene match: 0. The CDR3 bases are TGTGCCAGCAGTGAAGCTAGCGGGAGCTCCTACGAGCAGTACTTC. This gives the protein CASSEASGSSYEQYF.

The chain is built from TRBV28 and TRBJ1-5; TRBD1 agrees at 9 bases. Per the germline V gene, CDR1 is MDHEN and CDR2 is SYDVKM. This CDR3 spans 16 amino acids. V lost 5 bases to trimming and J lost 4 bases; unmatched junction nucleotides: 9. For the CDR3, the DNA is TGTGCCAGCAGTGACGACAGGGGGACCGTTAATCAGCCCCAGCATTTT. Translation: CASSDDRGTVNQPQHF.

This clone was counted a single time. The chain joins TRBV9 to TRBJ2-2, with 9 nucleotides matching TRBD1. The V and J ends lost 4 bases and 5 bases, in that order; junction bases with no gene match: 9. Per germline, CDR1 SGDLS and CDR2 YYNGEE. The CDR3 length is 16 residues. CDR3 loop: CASSFSDRGYTGELFF. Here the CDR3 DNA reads TGTGCCAGCAGCTTCTCCGACAGGGGGTATACCGGGGAGCTGTTTTTT.